The 32 T cell receptor beta chains below come from one sample, sequenced in a study of blood T cell repertoires in COVID-19. The table came from immunoSEQ multiplex PCR; TCRdb's copy has only in-frame clones and leaves some out. The profile shows some 200,000 clones, 85% to 90% of them singletons. The sample was peripheral blood. The receptor set was obtained from a man between 45 and 60 years old with acute or convalescent COVID-19.

The chain has TRBV7-7 and TRBJ2-1, with D unclear. The V end lost 5 bases, the J end lost 2 bases, and 13 bases lay between the germline ends. The CDR3 loop spans 15 amino acids. Looked up from germline, CDR1 is SSHAT and CDR2 is FNYEAQ (reference sequence). In DNA form, the CDR3 reads TGTGCCAGCAGCGAGACTCGGCGCCCCTACAATGAGCAGTTCTTC. Its translation is CASSETRRPYNEQFF. The variable domain in full, completed from reference TRBV7-7 and TRBJ2-1, reads GAGVSQSPRYKVTKRGQDVTLRCDPISSHATLYWYQQALGQGPEFLTYFNYEAQPDKSGLPSDRFSAERPEGSISTLTIQRTEQRDSAMYRCASSETRRPYNEQFFGPGTRLTVL.

The chain couples TRBV7-9 to TRBJ1-4; the match to TRBD1 covers 7 bases. Unmatched junction bases numbered 7, after V lost 5 bases and J lost 10 bases. This CDR3 spans 13 amino acids. The germline V gene has CDR1 SEHNR and CDR2 FQNEAQ (reference sequence). The DNA of the CDR3 is TGTGCCAGCAGCCCCGGACAGGCGGGAAAACTGTTTTTT. It yields the protein CASSPGQAGKLFF.

The chain joins TRBV19 to TRBJ1-5, with 7 bases fitting TRBD1. In germline, CDR1 is LNHDA, CDR2 SQIVND (reference sequence). With 8 bases clipped from V and 0 bases from J, the junction kept 13 bases outside the gene matches. This CDR3 is built from 17 residues. The CDR3 spells CASRNDRAAYSNQPQHF. Here the CDR3 DNA reads TGTGCCAGTCGGAACGACAGGGCGGCCTATAGCAATCAGCCCCAGCATTTT.

As to this clone: Additional DNA sequences in this sample encode the identical CDR3. V gene TRBV18 combines with J gene TRBJ1-2; 9 bases align to TRBD1. Germline V gene data show CDR1 as KGHSH and CDR2 as LQKENI. The V segment lost 3 bases and the J segment 4 bases; nucleotides outside the gene matches: 3. This CDR3 contains 14 residues. Written as DNA, the CDR3 is TGTGCCAGCTCACCGGGACAGGGCGGCTATGGCTACACCTTC. Protein product: CASSPGQGGYGYTF.

The J gene is TRBJ1-1, the V gene TRBV11-2; TRBD1 is a possible D gene (5 bases). Between the trimmed V and J ends, which lost 1 base and 7 bases, there was a span of 13 bases. The CDR3 runs to 14 residues. Germline V gene sequence: CDR1 SGHAT, CDR2 FQNNGV. CDR3 protein: CASSLGQAGGEAFF. For the CDR3, the DNA is TGTGCCAGCAGCTTAGGGCAGGCCGGGGGTGAAGCTTTCTTT.

The chain has TRBV30 and TRBJ2-5; 11 bases are a match to TRBD2. Trimming took 1 base from V and 1 from J; bases not matched to a gene: 8. This CDR3 contains 17 residues. Germline V gives CDR1 GTSNPN, CDR2 SVGIG (reference sequence). CDR3 sequence (DNA): TGTGCCTGGAGTGAGGGACGACTAGCGGGGACCCAAGAGACCCAGTACTTC. Its protein is CAWSEGRLAGTQETQYF. The whole variable domain, remainder taken from reference TRBV30 and TRBJ2-5, is SQTIHQWPATLVQPVGSPLSLECTVEGTSNPNLYWYRQAAGRGLQLLFYSVGIGQISSEVPQNLSASRPQDRQFILSSKKLLLSDSGFYLCAWSEGRLAGTQETQYFGPGTRLLVL.

The chain links TRBV27 to TRBJ2-5; D uncertain. The CDR3 runs 13 residues. CDR1 and CDR2 from the germline V gene are MNHEY and SMNVEV (reference sequence). V lost 7 bases and J lost 1, with 10 bases in between. The CDR3 loop reads CASTPSGQETQYF. CDR3 DNA sequence: TGTGCCAGCACTCCTTCGGGCCAAGAGACCCAGTACTTC.

The chain uses TRBV2 and TRBJ2-6; D remains unclear. In germline, CDR1 is SNHLY, CDR2 FYNNEI. This CDR3 contains 15 residues. V was cut by 5 bases and J by 2 bases, with 10 bases left in between. The CDR3: CASSPQEPGANVLTF. The CDR3 nucleotides are TGTGCCAGCAGTCCTCAGGAACCTGGGGCCAACGTCCTGACTTTC. Complete variable domain (other parts from reference TRBV2 and TRBJ2-6): EPEVTQTPSHQVTQMGQEVILRCVPISNHLYFYWYRQILGQKVEFLVSFYNNEISEKSEIFDDQFSVERPDGSNFTLKIRSTKLEDSAMYFCASSPQEPGANVLTFGAGSRLTVL.

This chain connects TRBV7-8 to TRBJ1-5; D gene ambiguous. Germline loops: CDR1 SGHVS, CDR2 FQNEAQ. The CDR3 spans 16 residues. V lost 0 bases and J lost 2, with 11 bases in between. The CDR3 region has the DNA TGTGCCAGCAGCTTAGCCCCCCGAGGTGGCAATCAGCCCCAGCATTTT. Translating gives CASSLAPRGGNQPQHF. Drawing the rest from reference TRBV7-8 and TRBJ1-5, the complete variable domain is GAGVSQSPRYKVAKRGQDVALRCDPISGHVSLFWYQQALGQGPEFLTYFQNEAQLDKSGLPSDRFFAERPEGSVSTLKIQRTQQEDSAVYLCASSLAPRGGNQPQHFGDGTRLSIL.

This chain connects TRBV19 to TRBJ1-5; possible D gene TRBD1, 5 bases. Germline CDR1 reads LNHDA; CDR2 reads SQIVND (reference sequence). The length of the CDR3 is 13 residues. Trimming took off 6 bases at V and 9 bases at J, with 15 bases between the two ends. DNA for the CDR3: TGTGCCAGTAGCTCACAGGTGGGGGGGCCCCAGCATTTT. Its protein is CASSSQVGGPQHF. Using reference TRBV19 and TRBJ1-5 for the parts outside the CDR3, the full variable domain is DGGITQSPKYLFRKEGQNVTLSCEQNLNHDAMYWYRQDPGQGLRLIYYSQIVNDFQKGDIAEGYSVSREKKESFPLTVTSAQKNPTAFYLCASSSQVGGPQHFGDGTRLSIL.

V and J are TRBV7-9 and TRBJ1-2, with D maybe TRBD1 (5 bases). CDR1 and CDR2 (germline): SEHNR, FQNEAQ (reference sequence). This CDR3 is built from 16 residues. V lost 0 bases to trimming and J lost 1 base, with 12 bases between them. The CDR3 is CASSLASTGGNYGYTF. The CDR3 coding sequence is TGTGCCAGCAGCTTAGCGTCTACGGGGGGTAACTATGGCTACACCTTC.

The chain links TRBV20-1 to TRBJ1-2; D is unclear. The CDR3 is 11 residues long. The V gene's germline CDR1 is DFQATT and CDR2 SNEGSKA (reference sequence). The V end lost 4 bases, the J end lost 8 bases, and 11 bases lay between the germline ends. CDR3 nucleotides: TGCAGTGCTACTCTTCGCGAGGGCTACACCTTC. It translates to CSATLREGYTF.

The chain uses TRBV10-2 and TRBJ1-3; D not resolved. The V gene's germline CDR1 is WSHSY and CDR2 SAAADI. The CDR3 covers 15 residues. Trimming shortened V by 6 bases and J by 0 bases, and 12 bases separated the two germline ends. CDR3 residues: CASRSPGNSGNTIYF. In DNA form, the CDR3 reads TGCGCCAGCAGATCCCCGGGAAACTCTGGAAACACCATATATTTT.

This chain joins TRBV12-3 or TRBV12-4 and TRBJ1-2; 9 positions match TRBD1. J gave up 7 bases and V 6 bases, and 3 bases lay outside the gene matches. The CDR3 extends over 12 amino acids. The CDR3 DNA follows: TGTGCCAGCAGCTTGGGACAGGGTGGCTACACCTTC. Residues: CASSLGQGGYTF.

This chain joins TRBV5-6 and TRBJ1-2; D is possibly TRBD1 (5 bases). V shed 3 bases and J shed 2 bases, with 11 bases lying between them. CDR1 is SGHDT and CDR2 is YYEEEE in the germline V gene. The CDR3 is 14 amino acids. CDR3 nucleotides: TGTGCCAGCAGCTCTCAGGGTCCCAACTATGGCTACACCTTC. Its translation: CASSSQGPNYGYTF.

This chain uses TRBV7-2 with TRBJ2-3; TRBD2 matches at 9 bases. CDR3 length: 15 amino acids. Germline CDR1 SGHTA, CDR2 FQGNSA. The V segment lost 5 bases and the J segment 2 bases; nucleotides outside the gene matches: 5. The CDR3 DNA reads as TGTGCCAGCAGCGACCTAGCGGGGACCACAGATACGCAGTATTTT. Residues: CASSDLAGTTDTQYF. The full variable domain, with the rest looked up from reference TRBV7-2 and TRBJ2-3, is GAGVSQSPSNKVTEKGKDVELRCDPISGHTALYWYRQSLGQGLEFLIYFQGNSAPDKSGLPSDRFSAERTGGSVSTLTIQRTQQEDSAVYLCASSDLAGTTDTQYFGPGTRLTVL.

This chain uses TRBV7-2 with TRBJ2-5; 8 bases are a match to TRBD1. V trimming: 4 bases; J trimming: 5 bases; junction bases outside the gene matches: 3. Germline V gives CDR1 SGHTA, CDR2 FQGNSA. The CDR3 is made up of 13 amino acids. CDR3 sequence reads: CASSYRGWETQYF. CDR3 DNA: TGTGCCAGCAGCTACAGGGGGTGGGAGACCCAGTACTTC.

This clone was seen a few times. The rearrangement joins TRBV12-3 or TRBV12-4 to TRBJ1-4; 9 bases align to TRBD1. The length of the CDR3 is 13 residues. The junction had 4 bases not matched to a gene; V was cut back by 8 bases and J by 6 bases. CDR3 amino acids: CASSDRGYEKLFF. The CDR3 DNA reads as TGTGCCAGCTCGGACAGGGGATATGAAAAACTGTTTTTT.

This chain joins TRBV10-2 and TRBJ1-3; D is ambiguous. The CDR3 totals 15 residues. V gave up 6 bases and J gave up 0 bases, with 12 bases separating them. The germline gives CDR1 WSHSY, CDR2 SAAADI. The CDR3 DNA follows: TGCGCCAGCAGCTTCCCCCGCAGCTCTGGAAACACCATATATTTT. Translated: CASSFPRSSGNTIYF.

The rearrangement joins TRBV6-5 to TRBJ2-1, with a weak D call TRBD2 (5 bases). CDR1 is MNHEY and CDR2 is SVGAGI in the germline V gene. The CDR3 runs 12 residues. Trimming cost V 11 bases and J 7 bases, with 15 bases left between them. The CDR3 DNA is TGTGCCCGAAACAGAAGCGGTAATGAGCAGTTCTTC. Encoded protein: CARNRSGNEQFF.

The genes are TRBV5-1 and TRBJ2-1; maybe TRBD2 (6 bases). CDR1 SGHRS and CDR2 YFSETQ come from the germline V gene. The CDR3 sequence is 15 residues long. Trimming pared 3 bases from V and 6 bases from J, leaving 16 bases between. The CDR3 DNA is TGCGCCAGCAGCTGGGACTCCCTTGGAGGCAATGAGCAGTTCTTC. As protein: CASSWDSLGGNEQFF.

This chain joins TRBV11-3 and TRBJ2-5, with D perhaps matching TRBD1 (6 bases). The CDR3 spans 17 residues. The V end was cut by 1 base, the J end by 3 bases, with 18 bases between. The V gene's germline CDR1 is SGHNT and CDR2 YENEEA. The CDR3 region is CASSLGADSGTKETQYF. The CDR3 DNA sequence: TGTGCCAGCAGCTTAGGGGCGGACAGTGGAACGAAAGAGACCCAGTACTTC. Full variable domain (missing parts from reference TRBV11-3 and TRBJ2-5): EAGVVQSPRYKIIEKKQPVAFWCNPISGHNTLYWYLQNLGQGPELLIRYENEEAVDDSQLPKDRFSAERLKGVDSTLKIQPAELGDSAVYLCASSLGADSGTKETQYFGPGTRLLVL.

The chain joins TRBV6-5 to TRBJ2-7, with TRBD2 matching over 7 bases. The CDR3 is made up of 16 amino acids. Germline CDR1 reads MNHEY; CDR2 reads SVGAGI. Trimming took 0 bases from V and 0 from J; bases not matched to a gene: 5. CDR3 loop: CASSYSGGVSSYEQYF. In DNA form, the CDR3 reads TGTGCCAGCAGTTACTCTGGGGGGGTGAGCTCCTACGAGCAGTACTTC.

The chain recombines TRBV5-1 with TRBJ2-1; TRBD2 matches 7 bases. The germline CDR1 and CDR2 sequences are SGHRS and YFSETQ. This CDR3 is built from 15 residues. Trimming at V came to 4 bases and at J to 5 bases, leaving 9 bases not matched to a gene. For the CDR3, the DNA is TGCGCCAGCAGCCGCGGACTAGTGGACAACAATGAGCAGTTCTTC. Translated, it gives CASSRGLVDNNEQFF.

The J gene is TRBJ1-1, the V gene TRBV12-5, with a weak D call TRBD1 (6 bases). The CDR3 length is 12 residues. Deletions cut 9 bases from V and 4 bases from J, with 12 bases between. Germline loops: CDR1 LGHNT, CDR2 FRNRAP. The CDR3 loop is CASLRGGTEAFF. DNA of the CDR3: TGTGCTAGCCTCAGGGGCGGCACTGAAGCTTTCTTT.

The rearrangement uses TRBV6-4 and TRBJ1-2; D ambiguous. Germline assignment: CDR1 MRHNA and CDR2 SNTAGT. The V gene lost 6 bases and the J gene lost 2 bases, with 16 bases spanning the gap. The CDR3 spans 15 residues. CDR3 sequence: CASRPSSDSNYGYTF. The CDR3 DNA reads as TGTGCCAGCAGGCCTTCGAGCGATTCCAACTATGGCTACACCTTC.

The chain combines TRBV5-6 with TRBJ2-3; D is unclear. Germline CDR1 is SGHDT and CDR2 is YYEEEE. V was pared by 4 bases and J by 6 bases, with 12 bases between. The CDR3 is 13 amino acids. CDR3: CASSRSQADTQYF. CDR3 nucleotides: TGTGCCAGCAGCCGATCTCAGGCGGATACGCAGTATTTT.

The rearrangement links TRBV11-2 to TRBJ2-2, with 7 bases aligning to TRBD2. V shed 1 base and J 3 bases; nucleotides not matched to a gene: 5. Germline values: CDR1 SGHAT, CDR2 FQNNGV. The length of the CDR3 is 16 residues. The CDR3 region is CASSLVPGGYTGELFF. CDR3 DNA sequence: TGTGCCAGCAGCTTAGTCCCCGGGGGGTACACCGGGGAGCTGTTTTTT.

The rearrangement joins TRBV6-5 to TRBJ2-7; possible D gene TRBD2, 7 bases. CDR3 size: 14 residues. CDR1 and CDR2 from the germline V gene are MNHEY and SVGAGI. With 7 bases removed from V and 5 bases from J, the gap between germline ends came to 18 bases. The CDR3, as DNA: TGTGCCAGCAACGAGGGGGGGAGGGCGAACGAGCAGTACTTC. Its translation is CASNEGGRANEQYF.

This rearrangement joins TRBV7-3 to TRBJ1-3, with TRBD1 identical over 7 bases. The CDR3 is 19 residues long. V dropped 6 bases and J dropped 4; count of bases not matched to a gene: 21. Looked up from germline, CDR1 is SGHTA and CDR2 is FQGTGA. CDR3 protein: CASRPDRVLSRLEGNTIYF. In DNA, the CDR3 is TGTGCCAGCAGACCCGACAGGGTCCTTTCACGTCTTGAAGGAAACACCATATATTTT.

V and J are TRBV20-1 and TRBJ1-2, with 9 bases matching TRBD1. Germline V gene lookup returns CDR1 DFQATT and CDR2 SNEGSKA (reference sequence). The CDR3 is 14 amino acids. Germline trimming cut 3 bases from V and 7 bases from J; bases unmatched to any gene: 9. CDR3 sequence (DNA): TGCAGTGCTAGTGCGGGACAGGGTGTAAGTGGCTACACCTTC. It is translated as CSASAGQGVSGYTF.

The chain joins TRBV20-1 to TRBJ2-3, with 7 bases that match TRBD1. Germline V gene lookup returns CDR1 DFQATT and CDR2 SNEGSKA (reference sequence). J was trimmed by 4 bases and V by 3 bases; bases with no gene match: 13. CDR3 length: 16 amino acids. The CDR3 spells CSASLGQLLLPDTQYF. As DNA, the CDR3 is TGCAGTGCTAGTTTGGGACAGCTCCTTCTACCAGATACGCAGTATTTT.